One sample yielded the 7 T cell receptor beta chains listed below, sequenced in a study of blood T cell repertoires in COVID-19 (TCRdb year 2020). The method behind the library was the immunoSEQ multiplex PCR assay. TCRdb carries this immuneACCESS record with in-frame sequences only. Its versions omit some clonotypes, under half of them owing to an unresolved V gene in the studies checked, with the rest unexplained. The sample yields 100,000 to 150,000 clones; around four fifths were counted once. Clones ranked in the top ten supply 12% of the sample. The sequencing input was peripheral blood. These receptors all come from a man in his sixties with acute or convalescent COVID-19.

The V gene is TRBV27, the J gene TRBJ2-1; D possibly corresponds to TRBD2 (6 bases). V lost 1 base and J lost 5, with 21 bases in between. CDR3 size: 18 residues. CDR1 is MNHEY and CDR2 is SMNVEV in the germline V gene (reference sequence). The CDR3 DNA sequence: TGTGCCAGCAGTTTATTCTCCAGCGGGCGTGAGAAACACAATGAGCAGTTCTTC. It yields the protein CASSLFSSGREKHNEQFF.

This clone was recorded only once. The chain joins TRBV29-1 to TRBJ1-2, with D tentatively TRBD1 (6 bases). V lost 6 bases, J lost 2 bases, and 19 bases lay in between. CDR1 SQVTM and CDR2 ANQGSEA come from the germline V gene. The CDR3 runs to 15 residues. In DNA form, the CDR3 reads TGCAGCGTCCGGGGGGGGGCAGAGATAAACTATGGCTACACCTTC. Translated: CSVRGGAEINYGYTF.

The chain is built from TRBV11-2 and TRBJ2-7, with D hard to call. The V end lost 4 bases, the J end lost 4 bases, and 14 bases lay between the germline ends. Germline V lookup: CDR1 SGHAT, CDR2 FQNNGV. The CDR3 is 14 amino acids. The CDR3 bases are TGTGCCAGCAGCTCTTACCTGGAGTTATACGAGCAGTACTTC. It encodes CASSSYLELYEQYF. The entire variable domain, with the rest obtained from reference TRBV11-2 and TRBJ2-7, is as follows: EAGVAQSPRYKIIEKRQSVAFWCNPISGHATLYWYQQILGQGPKLLIQFQNNGVVDDSQLPKDRFSAERLKGVDSTLKIQPAKLEDSAVYLCASSSYLELYEQYFGPGTRLTVT.

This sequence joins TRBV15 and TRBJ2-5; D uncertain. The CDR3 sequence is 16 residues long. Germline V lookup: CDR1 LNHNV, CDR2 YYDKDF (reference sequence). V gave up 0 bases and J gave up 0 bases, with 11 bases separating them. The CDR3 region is CATSREIRVYQETQYF. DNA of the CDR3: TGTGCCACCAGCAGAGAGATCCGGGTGTACCAAGAGACCCAGTACTTC.

CDR3 region: CASSFEFTGETQYF. CDR3 coding DNA: TGTGCCAGCAGTTTCGAGTTCACCGGGGAGACCCAGTACTTC. The chain is built from TRBV27 and TRBJ2-5; D remains ambiguous. With 3 bases removed from V and 5 bases from J, the gap between germline ends came to 13 bases. Germline CDR1 reads MNHEY; CDR2 reads SMNVEV (reference sequence). This CDR3 contains 14 residues.

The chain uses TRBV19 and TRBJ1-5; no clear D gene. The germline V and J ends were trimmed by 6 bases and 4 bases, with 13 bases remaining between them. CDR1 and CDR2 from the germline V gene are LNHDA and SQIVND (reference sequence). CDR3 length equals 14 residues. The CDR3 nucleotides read TGTGCCAGTAGCCTGCCCAGTCCAAATCAGCCCCAGCATTTT. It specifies CASSLPSPNQPQHF.

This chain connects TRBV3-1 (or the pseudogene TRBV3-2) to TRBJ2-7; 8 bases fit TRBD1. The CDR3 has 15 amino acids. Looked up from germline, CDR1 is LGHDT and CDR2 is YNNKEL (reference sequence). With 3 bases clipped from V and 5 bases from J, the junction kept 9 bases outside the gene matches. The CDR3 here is CASSQPGQAYDEQYF. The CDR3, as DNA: TGTGCCAGCAGCCAGCCGGGACAGGCGTACGACGAGCAGTACTTC.